The entry below gives a single T cell receptor (beta chain) sequence along with its context. The clone's antigen remains unknown. Per-base quality was not reported, and no clone a single base away is much larger than it. The sample comes from a study of cytomegalovirus exposure and HLA in healthy donors (dated by TCRdb to about 2017). About the full investigation: An earlier analysis of some 600 of the donors reported about 260 Gb of sequence data and 100 million to 120 million unique TCR beta sequences obtained from about 179 million T cells. In the later analysis, no new phenotypic data were used to find candidate immune exposures; instead, reliance was placed on TCR beta sequences and their occurrence across donors. The number of typed donors differed by locus: roughly 620-630 for A, B, C, DRB1 and DQB1; roughly 510 for DQA1; some 610 for DPA1; and approximately 450 for DPB1. The study aimed to test whether cataloging public T cell receptors could reveal signatures of past pathogen exposure. Genome-wide SNP genotypes for about 65% of the 666 donors were used in a later genetic analysis, which treated that subset as a discovery cohort. Of the roughly 400 genotyped donors, 81% were placed in the genetic ancestry cluster associated with self-reported Caucasian donors. All discovery cohort repertoires had been generated on a single sequencing platform. To decide whether each TCR beta V gene segment behaved as functional or pseudogenic, an earlier analysis of fewer than 750 of the donors relied on high-throughput TCR beta sequencing. An early release covering approximately 600 HLA-typed donors comprised 300 to 350 gigabases of sequencing data and tens of millions of unique TCR sequences. Along with the approximately 670-subject first cohort, a separate validation cohort of over a hundred different subjects was used. The T cell repertoires of 666 subjects were profiled by immunosequencing and related to cytomegalovirus serostatus. Alongside the repertoire data, information on donor age, sex, ethnicity and CMV serostatus was compiled. A handful of DR-DQ haplotypes were handled as single units for association and clustering because linkage in the cohort was strong. Among 350 to 400 genotyped donors of the cohort, an average of 235,054 unique TCR beta nucleotide sequences were sequenced per donor, roughly 20% of them non-productive. HLA typing covered class I and class II loci at four-digit resolution. High-throughput TCR immunosequencing, statistical association of individual TCRs with disease status, and machine learning were combined to predict cytomegalovirus infection status. A later analysis re-analyzed previously published TCR beta repertoires from approximately 670 donors and added high-resolution HLA genotyping to study TCR occurrence patterns. Findings and caveats that apply to the study as a whole: Only TCR beta chains were sequenced in this cohort, and the absence of alpha or paired-chain data limited detectable features. Several of the top co-occurrence clusters appeared to be linked to parvovirus B19, influenza, CMV and Epstein-Barr virus, according to a later analysis. Some IMGT-functional V segments, including TRBV6-2 and TRBV6-3, could not be distinguished by the 87-base-pair reads and were therefore excluded. In vitro tests confirmed that a few of the cytomegalovirus-associated TCR beta chains recognize cytomegalovirus antigens. Broadly in line with IMGT annotations, most TCR beta V segments showed up in productive rearrangements about 87% or about 30% of the time in an earlier analysis of several hundred of the donors. Presence/absence analyses assumed roughly uniform sequencing depth across donors, an assumption that may not hold. The earlier analysis of a few hundred of the donors excluded roughly 17 rarely observed V segments, including chromosome 9 orphons, because counts were too low. A further reported finding was that TCR beta sequences accurately predicted the HLA-A and HLA-B alleles for most subjects in the first cohort. V-gene and J-gene trimming of TCR beta chains was associated with a missense DCLRE1C variant in a later genetic analysis, and the association was replicated in an independent cohort. The authors suggested that the approach could potentially be extended to other disease states and immunological phenotypes. Because HLA typing was missing for some donors at each locus, association tests included only the typed subset. The sequencing pipeline was judged likely to have produced a cluster of highly shared sequence variants as a technical artifact. A later analysis found that HLA-associated TCR beta chains were more clonally expanded and had lower generation probabilities than equally common non-associated chains. For the cohort, immune exposure information was limited to CMV serostatus. In a later analysis, about 17,000 TCR beta sequences were associated with specific HLA alleles at a false discovery rate of 0.05. According to a later genetic analysis, donors in an Asian-associated ancestry cluster had fewer N-insertions in productive TCRs than the approximately 700-donor mean. The study gave a list of under 200 TCR beta chains associated with cytomegalovirus. Most TCR sequences were observed very rarely across donors, whereas some public TCRs were present in many individuals. According to a later analysis, most CMV-associated TCR beta chains appeared to be HLA-restricted, and the HLA associations seemed to be driven largely by CMV exposure. Correlated functional status among segregating V segments might reflect linkage disequilibrium, but an unknown experimental factor could not be ruled out. In a later analysis, TCR association rates were found to vary across HLA loci, with the most associated TCRs seen for DRB1 alleles and the fewest for HLA-C alleles. Assigning TCR associations to individual alleles was difficult when HLA alleles, especially DR and DQ, strongly co-occurred. In both the original and validation cohorts, the classifier was reported to diagnose cytomegalovirus status with high specificity and sensitivity.

Receptors were amplified or captured by the immunoSEQ multiplex PCR assay. For the multiplex PCR, a mixture combining 60 forward primers for TCR Vbeta segments and 13 reverse primers for TCR Jbeta segments was used. The CDR3 region of rearranged TCR beta genes was amplified from genomic DNA with a multiplex PCR assay. The Illumina HiSeq System was used to sequence the amplified TCR beta libraries as 87-base-pair reads. The published analysis was carried out like this. Across the 670 or so repertoires, a later analysis counted 80 million or so unique TCR beta chains, roughly 11 million of which were shared by at least two donors. A nearest-neighbor algorithm error-corrected the raw reads and collapsed the reads into unique sequences, merging closely related sequences to remove PCR and sequencing errors. CDR3 sequences were aligned to IMGT reference sequences to assign V, D and J gene segments. Each retained sequence needed at least a six-nucleotide match to both a V gene segment and a J gene segment. A rearrangement counted as productive if the CDR3 had no stop codons and remained in frame with V and J, and every other rearrangement counted as non-productive. CDR3 was defined by IMGT convention, running from the second conserved V-encoded cysteine to the conserved J-encoded phenylalanine. The earlier analysis of roughly 590 of the donors excluded sequences that lacked an unambiguous match to a single V gene segment. In an earlier analysis of almost 600 of the donors, a V segment was called functional when productive rearrangements were above 56.7%, and segregating when the standard deviation between donors exceeded 5%. A statistical classification framework was developed to diagnose cytomegalovirus status using the catalog of TCR beta chain sequences. V and J gene assignment, in a later analysis, came from comparing TCR nucleotide sequences with IMGT/GENE-DB human TR gene sequences. A later analysis assigned CDR3 sequences and most-parsimonious VDJ recombination scenarios with the TCRdist pipeline. In a later analysis, every TCR beta chain was defined by the combination of its CDR3 amino acid sequence and its V-gene family, and reads without a unique V-gene family were dropped. A later analysis removed 592 highly shared, low-generation-probability nucleotide sequences to deal with suspected cross-contamination and a sequencing artifact. In a later analysis, a clonal expansion index was calculated for each public chain from normalized within-repertoire ranks of inferred template counts. In a later analysis, generation probabilities were computed using a VDJ recombination model fitted to out-of-frame rearrangements, and the results were checked against IGoR. A later analysis scored TCR-TCR, TCR-HLA and TCR-CMV co-occurrence with hypergeometric tests, applying a repertoire-size bias correction to TCR pairs. A later analysis estimated false discovery rates by permuting HLA or CMV assignments 20 times. In a later analysis, co-occurring TCRs were grouped with DBSCAN, and TCRdist sequence similarity was added when clustering was performed within HLA-allele-positive subsets. Repertoires with fewer than 30,000 or more than 120,000 public chains were left out of co-occurrence clustering, as were about five repertoires with anomalous nucleotide sharing. This immuneACCESS table, as held by TCRdb, lists in-frame sequences with V and J called but not all clones. Of the missing ones, under half trace to an unresolved V gene in checked studies; the others have no known cause. The DNA was the basis for D and trimming; V, J and clone size are from that table. The sample data list over 90,000 clones, and about 74% of these were observed just once. The top ten constitute 9.6% of the sample.

The junction shows trimming of 2 bases on V and 4 bases on J, and the gene matches do not reach 2 bases of it. Taken from the germline V gene (reference sequence), the CDR1 and CDR2 loops are LNHDA and SQIVND. Including the terminal cysteine and phenylalanine, the CDR3 comprises 15 residues. Of all the DNA, just the CDR3 is kept, 45 bases in frame from base 1. The cohort was made up of 650 to 700 healthy bone marrow donors. All cohort members were sampled while nominally healthy, although unrecorded immune exposures were likely present. The donor was CMV seropositive and belonged to the group of a few hundred seropositive cohort members. A peripheral blood sample was collected from each donor, and TCR beta sequencing was performed on peripheral blood mononuclear cells. Genomic DNA was extracted from the blood cell samples with the Qiagen DNeasy Blood Extraction Kit.

This receptor was obtained from a male donor in good health and CMV-seropositive. In this chain, TRBV19 is recombined with TRBJ2-7; 13 of the junction bases match TRBD2. Specimen: PBMCs. The CDR3 reads as follows: CASSIRTSGSYEQYF. The sequenced DNA is TGTGCCAGTAGTATAAGGACTAGCGGGAGTTACGAGCAGTACTTC.